These 7 T cell receptor beta chains were sequenced from one sample in a study of PD-1 blockade in classical Hodgkin lymphoma (dated by TCRdb to the early 2020s). The method was the immunoSEQ multiplex PCR assay. TCRdb took over this immuneACCESS table, retaining in-frame rearrangements with V and J assigned. Such tables are incomplete; in checked studies, under half of the missing clones stem from an unresolved V gene, and the remainder is unexplained. Present in this sample are tens of thousands of clones, roughly 70% of which were seen just once. The biggest ten clones account for about 3.3% of the sample. The time point label here, explained by the study, means: cycle 2 day 1 (C2D1) of nivolumab. Every trial patient had relapsed after autologous stem cell transplantation, and cohorts A, B and C differed in prior brentuximab vedotin exposure. Sequenced here: peripheral blood mononuclear cells (PBMCs), sampled before the second cycle of nivolumab. All receptors derive from a human donor with classical Hodgkin lymphoma.

The count of this clone is one. The genes are TRBV4-2 and TRBJ2-6; D uncertain. CDR1 is LGHNA, CDR2 YNFKEQ, per germline. Trimming shortened V by 4 bases and J by 5 bases, and 21 bases separated the two germline ends. There are 18 residues in the CDR3. DNA for the CDR3: TGTGCCAGCAGCCGTAGTGGCAAAGGTCAAAGTCGGGCCAACGTCCTGACTTTC. This translates into CASSRSGKGQSRANVLTF.

The chain recombines TRBV4-3 with TRBJ2-7; D unclear. Trimming removed 3 bases from V and 4 bases from J, with 16 bases in between. The CDR3 runs to 15 residues. The germline CDR1 and CDR2 sequences are LGHNA and YSLEER. The CDR3 nucleotides read TGCGCCAGCAGCCAGCAATTGGACCTTCGGTACGAGCAGTACTTC. It specifies CASSQQLDLRYEQYF.

The chain joins TRBV7-6 to TRBJ2-7; the D gene is possibly TRBD2 (7 bases). Germline values: CDR1 SGHVS, CDR2 FNYEAQ. The CDR3 spans 14 residues. Deletions cut 5 bases from V and 7 bases from J, with 18 bases between. CDR3 sequence: CASSRLGGPGEQYF. CDR3 DNA: TGTGCCAGCAGCCGGTTGGGGGGGCCCGGGGAGCAGTACTTC.

This clone was recorded a few times. The genes are TRBV10-1 and TRBJ1-5; D is ambiguous. The V end was cut by 9 bases, the J end by 1 base, with 13 bases between. CDR1 and CDR2 (germline): WNHNN, SYGVQD (reference sequence). The CDR3 consists of 14 residues. The CDR3 region is CASSPKRSNQPQHF. The CDR3 DNA reads as TGCGCCAGTTCCCCTAAAAGGAGCAATCAGCCCCAGCATTTT.

V is TRBV10-3 and J is TRBJ2-7; the D gene is possibly TRBD2 (6 bases). CDR1 and CDR2 (germline): ENHRY, SYGVKD. The CDR3 has 13 amino acids. V was cut by 5 bases and J by 6 bases, with 14 bases left in between. The CDR3 DNA sequence: TGTGCCATCAGTCAAGGGGTGGGGGGCGAGCAGTACTTC. Residues: CAISQGVGGEQYF.

The J gene is TRBJ1-3, the V gene TRBV19; D is undetermined. V dropped 9 bases and J dropped 0 bases, with 12 bases sitting between them. The CDR3 spans 14 residues. From germline, CDR1 is LNHDA and CDR2 SQIVND (reference sequence). This CDR3 is CASRELISGNTIYF. Written as DNA, the CDR3 is TGTGCCAGCCGCGAATTAATCTCTGGAAACACCATATATTTT.

This chain links TRBV29-1 with TRBJ2-2; 8 nucleotides match TRBD1. V shed 5 bases and J 0 bases; nucleotides not matched to a gene: 5. The CDR3 runs to 15 residues. From germline, CDR1 is SQVTM and CDR2 ANQGSEA. CDR3 sequence reads: CSVSSGGANTGELFF. The DNA of the CDR3 is TGCAGCGTTAGTTCAGGGGGCGCGAACACCGGGGAGCTGTTTTTT.